What follows are 17 T cell receptor beta chains derived from one specimen sequenced in a study of response to subunit inactivated influenza vaccine. One entry per CDR3 protein results from TCRdb running MiXCR on the RT-PCR reads. The sample consists of 590,000 or so distinct CDR3 sequences, 14% of them appearing once. The sample was PBMCs from blood, taken about 14 days before vaccination. These receptors were collected from a man aged 45-60 years who received an inactivated influenza vaccine.

This clonotype occurred a few times. The rearrangement links TRBV28 to TRBJ2-7, with D possibly being TRBD1 or TRBD2 (5 bases each). The germline V gene encodes CDR1 MDHEN and CDR2 SYDVKM. V was pared by 10 bases and J by 4 bases, with 20 bases between. CDR3 length: 14 residues. This chain's CDR3 is CATINRGTSYEQYF. The CDR3, as DNA: TGTGCCACCATAAACCGGGGCACGTCATACGAGCAGTACTTC.

This clonotype appeared a few times. The CDR3 loop is CASSATQGATYGYTF. CDR3 DNA: TGTGCCAGCAGCGCGACACAGGGGGCGACCTATGGCTACACCTTC. J is TRBJ1-2 and V is TRBV5-5; 9 bases line up with TRBD1. The germline V gene encodes CDR1 SGHKS and CDR2 YYEKEE (reference sequence). V lost 4 bases to trimming and J lost 4 bases; unmatched junction nucleotides: 8. The CDR3 is made up of 15 amino acids. The whole variable domain, remainder taken from reference TRBV5-5 and TRBJ1-2, is DAGVTQSPTHLIKTRGQQVTLRCSPISGHKSVSWYQQVLGQGPQFIFQYYEKEERGRGNFPDRFSARQFPNYSSELNVNALLLGDSALYLCASSATQGATYGYTFGSGTRLTVV.

The chain carries TRBV6-2 or TRBV6-3 and TRBJ1-6, with D perhaps matching TRBD1 (6 bases). Germline V lookup: CDR1 MNHEY, CDR2 SVGEGT. V lost 2 bases and J 0 bases, leaving 17 bases between the germline ends. The CDR3 spans 19 residues. The CDR3 here is CASSYTPDSLSSYNSPLHF. CDR3 bases: TGTGCCAGCAGTTACACCCCGGACAGCTTAAGCTCCTATAATTCACCCCTCCACTTT.

This clonotype was recorded a few times. J is TRBJ1-1 and V is TRBV5-1, with a tentative D call TRBD1 (6 bases). Trimming removed 2 bases at V and 4 bases at J, with 18 bases between. Germline V gene lookup returns CDR1 SGHRS and CDR2 YFSETQ. The CDR3 extends over 16 amino acids. CDR3 coding DNA: TGCGCCAGCAGCTTATGGGATACAGGGAGGGGCACTGAAGCTTTCTTT. Translated, it gives CASSLWDTGRGTEAFF.

The rearrangement links TRBV12-3 or TRBV12-4 to TRBJ2-3, with no clear D. V was clipped by 0 bases and J by 2 bases, with 12 bases between them. This CDR3 has 16 amino acids. CDR3 sequence (DNA): TGTGCCAGCAGTTTAGCCGCCCTAGTACTCACAGATACGCAGTATTTT. Its protein product is CASSLAALVLTDTQYF.

At least ten counts were recorded for this clonotype. This chain uses TRBV12-3 or TRBV12-4 with TRBJ1-2, with no clear D. Trimming pared 4 bases from V and 4 bases from J, leaving 13 bases between. The CDR3 covers 14 residues. The CDR3 sequence is CASSSGVWGYGYTF. The CDR3, as DNA: TGTGCCAGCAGTTCGGGAGTTTGGGGCTATGGCTACACCTTC.

This clonotype occurred a few times. This chain joins TRBV2 and TRBJ2-7, with TRBD1 matching 7 bases. There are 14 residues in the CDR3. CDR1 SNHLY and CDR2 FYNNEI come from the germline V gene. V gave up 4 bases and J gave up 1 base; unmatched junction bases: 4. Here the CDR3 reads CASSGGTASYEQYF. The CDR3 coding sequence is TGTGCCAGCAGTGGTGGGACAGCATCCTACGAGCAGTACTTC.

This clonotype was observed at least ten times. The chain couples TRBV29-1 to TRBJ2-1, with 7 bases fitting TRBD1. J lost 4 bases, V lost 2 bases, and 11 bases had no gene match. Germline CDR1 is SQVTM and CDR2 is ANQGSEA. CDR3 length: 16 residues. For the CDR3, the DNA is TGCAGCGTTGAATTTCGGACCGGGGACAGTTACAATGAGCAGTTCTTC. Amino acid sequence: CSVEFRTGDSYNEQFF.

This clonotype was counted ten times or more. The J gene is TRBJ2-3, the V gene TRBV30, with 10 bases aligning to TRBD2. This CDR3 spans 14 amino acids. The V gene end was trimmed by 8 bases and the J gene end by 6 bases; junction bases not matched to a gene: 11. The germline CDR1 and CDR2 sequences are GTSNPN and SVGIG (reference sequence). The CDR3 spells CAQTPSGRWDTQYF. DNA for the CDR3: TGTGCCCAGACCCCTAGCGGGAGATGGGATACGCAGTATTTT.

This clonotype turned up a few times. The CDR3 loop reads CASSLDWTGFQPQHF. CDR3 in DNA: TGTGCCAGCAGCTTAGATTGGACAGGGTTTCAGCCCCAGCATTTT. The chain links TRBV7-2 to TRBJ1-5; 8 bases line up with TRBD1. The CDR3 sequence is 15 residues long. Germline V lookup: CDR1 SGHTA, CDR2 FQGNSA. Trimming took 1 base from V and 6 from J; bases not matched to a gene: 5. The full variable domain, with the rest looked up from reference TRBV7-2 and TRBJ1-5, is GAGVSQSPSNKVTEKGKDVELRCDPISGHTALYWYRQSLGQGLEFLIYFQGNSAPDKSGLPSDRFSAERTGGSVSTLTIQRTQQEDSAVYLCASSLDWTGFQPQHFGDGTRLSIL.

The chain carries TRBV2 and TRBJ1-2, with a possible D match to TRBD1 (5 bases). CDR3 length equals 12 residues. CDR1 is SNHLY, CDR2 FYNNEI, per germline. Deletions cut 4 bases from V and 8 bases from J, with 11 bases between. This CDR3 reads CASSAGGDGYTF. CDR3 DNA sequence: TGTGCCAGCAGTGCGGGGGGTGACGGCTACACCTTC.

This clonotype appeared many times. The chain recombines TRBV28 with TRBJ2-7; 7 bases match TRBD1. V shed 7 bases and J 3 bases; nucleotides not matched to a gene: 9. The CDR3 has 14 residues. CDR1 and CDR2 from the germline V gene are MDHEN and SYDVKM. CDR3 amino acids: CASKTTQGVYEQYF. The CDR3 DNA is TGTGCCAGCAAGACGACCCAGGGGGTCTACGAGCAGTACTTC.

The rearrangement joins TRBV20-1 to TRBJ2-1; no reliable D call. The CDR3 spans 11 residues. The V and J ends lost 0 bases and 9 bases respectively, with 6 bases between them. Germline CDR1 DFQATT, CDR2 SNEGSKA (reference sequence). The CDR3 nucleotides are TGCAGTGCTAGAGATCACGGTGAGCAGTTCTTC. This codes for CSARDHGEQFF.

This clonotype was recorded a few times. This rearrangement joins TRBV20-1 to TRBJ1-2; D gene uncertain. V was cut by 0 bases and J by 4 bases, with 3 bases left in between. CDR3 size: 11 residues. Germline V gives CDR1 DFQATT, CDR2 SNEGSKA (reference sequence). CDR3 amino acids: CSARESYGYTF. In nucleotides, the CDR3 is TGCAGTGCTAGAGAAAGCTATGGCTACACCTTC.

This clonotype showed up many times. The chain carries TRBV2 and TRBJ2-7; D ambiguous. Trimming removed 2 bases from V and 5 bases from J, with 13 bases in between. CDR1 and CDR2 from the germline V gene are SNHLY and FYNNEI. This CDR3 has 14 residues. The CDR3 sequence is CASSESVLVDEQYF. CDR3 coding DNA: TGTGCCAGCAGTGAATCAGTTTTGGTGGACGAGCAGTACTTC.

This clonotype was picked up a small number of times. This rearrangement joins TRBV28 to TRBJ2-3; D assignment may be TRBD1 or TRBD2 (5 bases each). CDR1 is MDHEN, CDR2 SYDVKM, per germline. The CDR3 has 14 amino acids. V was cut by 7 bases and J by 7 bases, with 18 bases left in between. The CDR3 is CASIRNSGPNTQYF. CDR3 in DNA: TGTGCCAGCATTAGGAATTCGGGACCCAATACGCAGTATTTT.

This clonotype has only a few counts. The chain has TRBV7-9 and TRBJ2-1; TRBD2 matches at 7 bases. V gave up 1 base and J gave up 11 bases; unmatched junction bases: 8. Looked up from germline, CDR1 is SEHNR and CDR2 is FQNEAQ (reference sequence). The CDR3 sequence is 14 residues long. The CDR3 DNA is TGTGCCAGCAGCTTAGAAACTAGCGTTCCGAAGCAGTTCTTC. Its protein product is CASSLETSVPKQFF.